One and the same sample provided the 26 T cell receptor beta chains below, sequenced in a study of T-cell memory formation after mild COVID-19. A single record per CDR3 protein comes from TCRdb applying MiXCR to the 5' RACE reads. The data contain roughly 200,000 distinct CDR3 sequences, about 9.2% of them singletons. Sequencing was carried out using PBMCs or a T cell subset sorted from them (not recorded which). The receptor set was obtained from a man in his late teens or twenties who had mild COVID-19 (a few samples of this study predate the infection). Cell type and time point are not known.

The J gene is TRBJ1-1, the V gene TRBV29-1; D might be TRBD1 (6 bases). This CDR3 contains 13 residues. In germline, CDR1 is SQVTM, CDR2 ANQGSEA. V lost 4 bases and J 5 bases, leaving 14 bases between the germline ends. The CDR3 region is CSVGQGSRTEAFF. DNA of the CDR3: TGCAGCGTTGGGCAGGGGAGTAGGACTGAAGCTTTCTTT.

The table lists this clonotype with many counts. V gene TRBV6-6 combines with J gene TRBJ2-7; the D is unclear. V was trimmed by 0 bases and J by 0 bases, leaving 3 bases between them. Germline values: CDR1 MNHNY, CDR2 SVGAGI (reference sequence). The CDR3 extends over 13 amino acids. Here the CDR3 reads CASSYSPSYEQYV. The CDR3 DNA is TGTGCCAGCAGTTACTCCCCCTCCTACGAGCAGTACGTC.

CDR3 sequence (DNA): TGCAGTGCTACCAGGCTGGGGGGGGATACGCAGTATTTT. It is translated as CSATRLGGDTQYF. The V and J genes are TRBV20-1 and TRBJ2-3; 7 bases line up with TRBD2. In germline, CDR1 is DFQATT, CDR2 SNEGSKA (reference sequence). V shed 4 bases, J shed 6 bases, and the junction held 7 bases outside the gene matches. CDR3 length: 13 residues.

V gene TRBV3-1 combines with J gene TRBJ2-7; 8 positions match TRBD1. The length of the CDR3 is 15 residues. CDR1 is LGHDT and CDR2 is YNNKEL in the germline V gene (reference sequence). With 5 bases clipped from V and 0 bases from J, the junction kept 6 bases outside the gene matches. The CDR3 sequence is CASSFGTGGSYEQYF. For the CDR3, the DNA is TGTGCCAGCAGCTTCGGGACAGGTGGCTCCTACGAGCAGTACTTC.

The V gene is TRBV12-3 or TRBV12-4, the J gene TRBJ2-6; D gene uncertain. The CDR3 has 13 residues. V shed 6 bases and J shed 1 base, with 4 bases lying between them. CDR3 residues: CASRISGANVLTF. The CDR3 nucleotides are TGTGCCAGCAGGATTTCTGGGGCCAACGTCCTGACTTTC.

This clonotype has ten or more counts. V usage is TRBV6-5 and J usage is TRBJ2-1; the D gene is possibly TRBD2 (5 bases). V was clipped by 4 bases and J by 6 bases, with 7 bases between them. Per the germline V gene, CDR1 is MNHEY and CDR2 is SVGAGI. The CDR3 spans 12 residues. The CDR3 protein is CASSSLANEQFF. The DNA of the CDR3 is TGTGCCAGCAGTTCTCTAGCCAATGAGCAGTTCTTC.

The gene calls are TRBV6-5 and TRBJ2-7; D perhaps matches TRBD1 (6 bases). The CDR3 totals 13 residues. V lost 10 bases and J lost 0, with 13 bases in between. Germline V gives CDR1 MNHEY, CDR2 SVGAGI. DNA for the CDR3: TGTGCCACCTCACAGGGTAGCTCCTACGAGCAGTACTTC. The encoded protein is CATSQGSSYEQYF.

Only a few counts were recorded for this clonotype. In DNA, the CDR3 is TGTGCCAGCAGCTTAACGTTTCCAGCGGGGGTTGGGGTAAATGAGCAGTTCTTC. Protein product: CASSLTFPAGVGVNEQFF. The chain is built from TRBV7-3 and TRBJ2-1, with TRBD2 identical over 8 bases. The junction had 14 bases not matched to a gene; V was cut back by 0 bases and J by 7 bases. This CDR3 region has 18 residues. Germline-derived CDR1 and CDR2 are SGHTA and FQGTGA.

This clonotype was picked up a small number of times. This rearrangement joins TRBV6-2 or TRBV6-3 to TRBJ2-7; 7 bases align to TRBD1. J lost 7 bases, V lost 5 bases, and 2 bases had no gene match. Germline V gene sequence: CDR1 MNHEY, CDR2 SVGEGT. There are 11 residues in the CDR3. The CDR3 spells CASSQTGEQYV. DNA for the CDR3: TGTGCCAGCAGTCAGACAGGGGAGCAGTACGTC.

This clonotype showed up just a few times. The chain couples TRBV7-2 to TRBJ2-3; D is ambiguous. Trimming removed 1 base at V and 6 bases at J, with 8 bases between. The germline V gene has CDR1 SGHTA and CDR2 FQGNSA. This CDR3 is built from 13 residues. In DNA form, the CDR3 reads TGTGCCAGCAGCTTAGTGGCCCCCGATACGCAGTATTTT. It is translated as CASSLVAPDTQYF.

V is TRBV12-3 or TRBV12-4 and J is TRBJ1-2; D is ambiguous. The V and J ends lost 2 bases and 3 bases respectively, with 10 bases between them. The CDR3 consists of 14 residues. The CDR3 region has the DNA TGTGCCAGCAGTTTAAATAGGGTTGACTATGGCTACACCTTC. Translated: CASSLNRVDYGYTF.

In nucleotides, the CDR3 is TGTGCCAGCAGTAAGGGGGTTCTCACCGGGGAGCTGTTTTTT. Encoded protein: CASSKGVLTGELFF. V gene TRBV6-5 combines with J gene TRBJ2-2; weak D call: TRBD1 (6 bases). This CDR3 region has 14 residues. Trimming left V 5 bases short and J 4 bases short, with 11 bases between. Germline assignment: CDR1 MNHEY and CDR2 SVGAGI.

The rearrangement uses TRBV5-5 and TRBJ1-6; the D is unclear. The V end was cut by 3 bases, the J end by 9 bases, with 7 bases between. CDR1 SGHKS and CDR2 YYEKEE come from the germline V gene (reference sequence). The CDR3 is 12 residues long. CDR3 DNA sequence: TGTGCCAGCAGCTCTACTACTTCACCCCTCCACTTT. It encodes CASSSTTSPLHF.

The genes are TRBV20-1 and TRBJ1-6, with D tentatively TRBD1 (5 bases). The CDR3 sequence is 16 residues long. V was cut by 5 bases and J by 1 base, with 15 bases left in between. Germline V gene sequence: CDR1 DFQATT, CDR2 SNEGSKA (reference sequence). CDR3 residues: CSAAGLARSYNSPLHF. CDR3 coding DNA: TGCAGTGCTGCGGGACTGGCGAGGTCCTATAATTCACCCCTCCACTTT.

This clonotype has a handful of counts. The CDR3 nucleotides read TGTGCCAGCACACGGGGAGCGGGGTATGACACCGGGGAGCTGTTTTTT. Residues: CASTRGAGYDTGELFF. The chain joins TRBV2 to TRBJ2-2; TRBD2 matches at 7 bases. V gave up 7 bases and J gave up 3 bases; unmatched junction bases: 11. From germline, CDR1 is SNHLY and CDR2 FYNNEI. CDR3 size: 16 residues. The variable domain in full, with the rest retrieved from reference TRBV2 and TRBJ2-2, is EPEVTQTPSHQVTQMGQEVILRCVPISNHLYFYWYRQILGQKVEFLVSFYNNEISEKSEIFDDQFSVERPDGSNFTLKIRSTKLEDSAMYFCASTRGAGYDTGELFFGEGSRLTVL.

This clonotype has ten or more counts. The chain combines TRBV6-5 with TRBJ1-6, with D perhaps TRBD1 (6 bases). V was cut by 2 bases and J by 10 bases, with 15 bases left in between. The CDR3 totals 15 residues. Per germline, CDR1 MNHEY and CDR2 SVGAGI. CDR3 loop: CASSYQSGAESPLHF. The CDR3 DNA is TGTGCCAGCAGTTACCAGTCAGGGGCGGAATCACCCCTCCACTTT.

The gene calls are TRBV6-5 and TRBJ1-3, with a possible D match to TRBD1 (6 bases). The V gene lost 0 bases and the J gene lost 4 bases, with 10 bases spanning the gap. The CDR3 totals 15 residues. Germline V gives CDR1 MNHEY, CDR2 SVGAGI. The CDR3, as DNA: TGTGCCAGCAGTTACTCGGGCAGGGGAGGAAACACCATATATTTT. Its translation is CASSYSGRGGNTIYF.

In its sample, this clonotype was seen a few times. This chain uses TRBV7-2 with TRBJ2-5; D not resolved. V was trimmed by 5 bases and J by 6 bases, leaving 10 bases between them. Germline V gene lookup returns CDR1 SGHTA and CDR2 FQGNSA. The CDR3 totals 12 residues. CDR3 residues: CASSLPPQTQYF. CDR3 in DNA: TGTGCCAGCAGCCTCCCCCCCCAGACCCAGTACTTC.

V is TRBV3-1 and J is TRBJ1-3; TRBD1 might be the D (6 bases). Germline CDR1 reads LGHDT; CDR2 reads YNNKEL (reference sequence). The CDR3 length is 13 residues. The V end lost 8 bases, the J end lost 1 base, and 9 bases lay between the germline ends. CDR3 in amino acids: CASGGASGNTIYF. In DNA, the CDR3 is TGTGCCAGCGGGGGGGCATCTGGAAACACCATATATTTT.

This clonotype was seen a few times. V gene TRBV6-5 combines with J gene TRBJ2-2; D possibly matches TRBD1 or TRBD2 (5 bases each). Germline lookup yields CDR1 MNHEY and CDR2 SVGAGI. The CDR3 extends over 16 amino acids. Trimming removed 3 bases at V and 4 bases at J, with 15 bases between. CDR3: CASSYWGSKGTGELFF. The CDR3 DNA follows: TGTGCCAGCAGTTATTGGGGGTCGAAGGGCACCGGGGAGCTGTTTTTT.

The table lists this clonotype with many counts. The chain couples TRBV7-6 to TRBJ2-1; 11 bases agree with TRBD2. The CDR3 runs 20 residues. Per the germline V gene, CDR1 is SGHVS and CDR2 is FNYEAQ. Trimming cost V 1 base and J 1 base; bases outside gene matches: 12. The CDR3 DNA is TGTGCCAGCAGCTTAGGGTTTAGCGGGGGGGCGGTCAGGTCCTACAATGAGCAGTTCTTC. Amino acids: CASSLGFSGGAVRSYNEQFF.

This clonotype was observed many times. This chain joins TRBV7-8 and TRBJ2-6; unclear D gene. The ends were cut back, 3 bases at V and 0 bases at J, with 9 bases in the middle. Per the germline V gene, CDR1 is SGHVS and CDR2 is FQNEAQ. The CDR3 is 16 residues long. In DNA, the CDR3 is TGTGCCAGCAGCTTCCGCGTTATCTCTGGGGCCAACGTCCTGACTTTC. It specifies CASSFRVISGANVLTF.

Only a few counts were recorded for this clonotype. This chain connects TRBV12-3 or TRBV12-4 to TRBJ2-7, with D perhaps being TRBD1 or TRBD2 (6 bases each). CDR3 length: 15 residues. Trimming shortened V by 1 base and J by 5 bases, and 15 bases separated the two germline ends. The CDR3 spells CASSLVEGGDHEQYF. CDR3 in DNA: TGTGCCAGCAGTTTAGTTGAGGGGGGAGACCACGAGCAGTACTTC.

This clonotype was detected a few times. The V and J genes are TRBV7-2 and TRBJ1-6, with D tentatively TRBD1 (6 bases). Germline V gene sequence: CDR1 SGHTA, CDR2 FQGNSA. V was trimmed by 3 bases and J by 7 bases, leaving 16 bases between them. The CDR3 consists of 16 residues. Here the CDR3 DNA reads TGTGCCAGCAGCTTGAATACAGGGACCCTCAATTCACCCCTCCACTTT. This sequence encodes CASSLNTGTLNSPLHF. The complete variable domain, with remaining parts taken from reference TRBV7-2 and TRBJ1-6, reads GAGVSQSPSNKVTEKGKDVELRCDPISGHTALYWYRQSLGQGLEFLIYFQGNSAPDKSGLPSDRFSAERTGGSVSTLTIQRTQQEDSAVYLCASSLNTGTLNSPLHFGNGTRLTVT.

The V and J genes are TRBV14 and TRBJ2-2, with D perhaps matching TRBD1 or TRBD2 (6 bases each). Trimming removed 6 bases from V and 2 bases from J, with 16 bases in between. CDR3 length equals 16 residues. Germline lookup yields CDR1 SGHDN and CDR2 FVKESK. The CDR3 loop is CASRGHAGTNTGELFF. In DNA, the CDR3 is TGTGCCAGCAGGGGACACGCAGGGACTAACACCGGGGAGCTGTTTTTT.

This clonotype was picked up a small number of times. This chain joins TRBV20-1 and TRBJ1-2; 7 positions match TRBD1. Germline CDR1 reads DFQATT; CDR2 reads SNEGSKA (reference sequence). This CDR3 comprises 14 residues. Trimming at V came to 1 base and at J to 8 bases, leaving 10 bases not matched to a gene. CDR3 protein: CSARGPGGTIGYTF. DNA for the CDR3: TGCAGTGCTAGAGGTCCAGGGGGGACGATCGGCTACACCTTC.